This TCR beta chain was recorded in a study of CD8 T cells in Susac syndrome. The study, taken as a whole, reports: The CD4+ T cell repertoires that were profiled in Susac syndrome showed no clonal expansion.

An amount of RNA that ranged from roughly 0.45 to 1 ug was reverse transcribed with random hexamers. TCRdb recomputed calls from the immunoSEQ multiplex PCR reads with MiXCR, one row per CDR3 protein. Of about 190,000 distinct CDR3 sequences in the sample, roughly 95% were seen once. Between the trimmed V and J ends, which lost 7 bases and 8 bases, there was a span of 15 bases. CDR3 length: 13 amino acids. Germline CDR1 SQVTM, CDR2 ANQGSEA. Sequencing of TCR beta was performed on blood CD8+ T cells and on blood CD4+ T cells. A word on this clonotype: Its specificity is unknown.

This chain connects TRBV29-1 to TRBJ1-6; possibly TRBD1 for D (6 bases). Sequencing was done on a sample of CD4+ T cells from PBMCs. The origin of this receptor is a human donor with Susac syndrome. DNA of the CDR3: TGCAGCGCATCCGACAGGCCCGATTCACCCCTCCACTTT. Its protein product is CSASDRPDSPLHF.